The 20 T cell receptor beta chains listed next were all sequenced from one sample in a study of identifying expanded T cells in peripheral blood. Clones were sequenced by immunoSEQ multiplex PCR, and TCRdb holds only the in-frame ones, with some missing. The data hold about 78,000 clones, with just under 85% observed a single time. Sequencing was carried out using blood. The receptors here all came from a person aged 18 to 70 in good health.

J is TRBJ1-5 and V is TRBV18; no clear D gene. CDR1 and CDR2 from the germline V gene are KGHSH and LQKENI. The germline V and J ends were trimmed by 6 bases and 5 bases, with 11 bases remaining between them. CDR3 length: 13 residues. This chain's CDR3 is CASSPDMDQPQHF. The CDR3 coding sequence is TGTGCCAGCTCCCCAGACATGGATCAGCCCCAGCATTTT.

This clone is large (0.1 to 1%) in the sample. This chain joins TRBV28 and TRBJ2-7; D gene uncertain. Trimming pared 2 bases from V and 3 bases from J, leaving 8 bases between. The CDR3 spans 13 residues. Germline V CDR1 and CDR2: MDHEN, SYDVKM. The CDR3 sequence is CASSLAVLYEQYF. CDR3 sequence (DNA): TGTGCCAGCAGTTTAGCGGTACTCTACGAGCAGTACTTC.

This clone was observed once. The DNA of the CDR3 is TGTGCCAGTAGTGGCCAGTACGAGCAGTACTTC. It codes for CASSGQYEQYF. The V call is TRBV19, the J call TRBJ2-7; D unresolved. Germline CDR1 LNHDA, CDR2 SQIVND (reference sequence). V gave up 5 bases and J gave up 4 bases, with 6 bases separating them. The CDR3 loop spans 11 amino acids.

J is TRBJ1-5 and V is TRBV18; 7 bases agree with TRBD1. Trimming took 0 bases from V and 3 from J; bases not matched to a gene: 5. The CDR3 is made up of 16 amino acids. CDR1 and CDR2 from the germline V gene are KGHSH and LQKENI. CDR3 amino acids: CASSPPPGGDNQPQHF. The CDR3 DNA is TGTGCCAGCTCACCACCCCCAGGGGGGGACAATCAGCCCCAGCATTTT.

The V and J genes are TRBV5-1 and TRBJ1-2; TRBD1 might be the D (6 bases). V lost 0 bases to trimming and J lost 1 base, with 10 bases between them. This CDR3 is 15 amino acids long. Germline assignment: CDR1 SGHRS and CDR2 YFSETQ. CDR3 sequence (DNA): TGCGCCAGCAGCTTGGCCGGACAGAATAACTATGGCTACACCTTC. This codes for CASSLAGQNNYGYTF.

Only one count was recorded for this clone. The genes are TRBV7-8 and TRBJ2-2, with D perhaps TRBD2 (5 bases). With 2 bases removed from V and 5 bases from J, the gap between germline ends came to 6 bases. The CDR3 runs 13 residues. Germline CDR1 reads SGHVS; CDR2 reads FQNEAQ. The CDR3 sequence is CASSLIATGELFF. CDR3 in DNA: TGTGCCAGCAGCTTAATAGCGACCGGGGAGCTGTTTTTT.

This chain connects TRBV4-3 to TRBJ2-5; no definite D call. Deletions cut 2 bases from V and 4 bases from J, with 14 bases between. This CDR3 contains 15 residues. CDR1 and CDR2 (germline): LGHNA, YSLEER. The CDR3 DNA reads TGCGCCAGCAGCCAAAGTCCCATAAGCCCAGAGACCCAGTACTTC. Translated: CASSQSPISPETQYF.

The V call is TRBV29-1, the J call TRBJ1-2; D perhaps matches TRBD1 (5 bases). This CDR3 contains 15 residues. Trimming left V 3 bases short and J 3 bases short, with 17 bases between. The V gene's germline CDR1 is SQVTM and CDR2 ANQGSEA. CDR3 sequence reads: CSVDWTMPRDYGYTF. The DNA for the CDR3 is TGCAGCGTTGACTGGACAATGCCCCGGGACTATGGCTACACCTTC.

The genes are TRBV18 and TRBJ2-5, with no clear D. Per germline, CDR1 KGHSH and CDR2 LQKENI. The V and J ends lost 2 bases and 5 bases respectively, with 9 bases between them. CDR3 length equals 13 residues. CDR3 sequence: CASSPDSSETQYF. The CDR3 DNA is TGTGCCAGCTCACCAGACTCCTCGGAGACCCAGTACTTC.

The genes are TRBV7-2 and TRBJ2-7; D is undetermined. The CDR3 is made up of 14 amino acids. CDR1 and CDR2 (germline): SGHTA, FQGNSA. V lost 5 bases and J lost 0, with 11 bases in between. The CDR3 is CASSDDPYSYEQYF. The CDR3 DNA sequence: TGTGCCAGCAGCGACGACCCGTACTCCTACGAGCAGTACTTC. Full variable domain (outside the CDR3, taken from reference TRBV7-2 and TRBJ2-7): GAGVSQSPSNKVTEKGKDVELRCDPISGHTALYWYRQSLGQGLEFLIYFQGNSAPDKSGLPSDRFSAERTGGSVSTLTIQRTQQEDSAVYLCASSDDPYSYEQYFGPGTRLTVT.

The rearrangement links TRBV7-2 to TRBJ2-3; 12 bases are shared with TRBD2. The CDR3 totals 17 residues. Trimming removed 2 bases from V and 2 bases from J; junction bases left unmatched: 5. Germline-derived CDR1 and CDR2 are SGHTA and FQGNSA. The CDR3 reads CASSLYSSGRATDTQYF. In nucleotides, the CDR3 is TGTGCCAGCAGCTTATATTCTAGCGGGAGGGCCACAGATACGCAGTATTTT.

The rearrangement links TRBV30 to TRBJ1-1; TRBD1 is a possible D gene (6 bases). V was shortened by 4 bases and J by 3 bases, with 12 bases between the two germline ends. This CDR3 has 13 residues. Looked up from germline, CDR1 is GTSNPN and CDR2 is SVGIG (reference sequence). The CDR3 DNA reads TGTGCCTGGAAGGGGGAAAGTTACACTGAAGCTTTCTTT. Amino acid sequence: CAWKGESYTEAFF. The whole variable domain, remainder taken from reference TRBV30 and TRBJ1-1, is SQTIHQWPATLVQPVGSPLSLECTVEGTSNPNLYWYRQAAGRGLQLLFYSVGIGQISSEVPQNLSASRPQDRQFILSSKKLLLSDSGFYLCAWKGESYTEAFFGQGTRLTVV.

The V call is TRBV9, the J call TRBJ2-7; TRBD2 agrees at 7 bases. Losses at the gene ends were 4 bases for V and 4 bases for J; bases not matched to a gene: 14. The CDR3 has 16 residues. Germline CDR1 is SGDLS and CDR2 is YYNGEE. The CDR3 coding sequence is TGTGCCAGCAGCTCAGGGACTACCCAAATCCCTTACGAGCAGTACTTC. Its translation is CASSSGTTQIPYEQYF. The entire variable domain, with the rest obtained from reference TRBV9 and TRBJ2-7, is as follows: DSGVTQTPKHLITATGQRVTLRCSPRSGDLSVYWYQQSLDQGLQFLIQYYNGEERAKGNILERFSAQQFPDLHSELNLSSLELGDSALYFCASSSGTTQIPYEQYFGPGTRLTVT.

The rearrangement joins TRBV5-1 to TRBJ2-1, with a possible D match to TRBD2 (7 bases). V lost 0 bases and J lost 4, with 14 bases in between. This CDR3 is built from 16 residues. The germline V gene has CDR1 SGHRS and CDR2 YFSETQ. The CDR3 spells CASSLEGGGPYNEQFF. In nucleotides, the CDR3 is TGCGCCAGCAGCTTGGAGGGGGGAGGGCCTTACAATGAGCAGTTCTTC.

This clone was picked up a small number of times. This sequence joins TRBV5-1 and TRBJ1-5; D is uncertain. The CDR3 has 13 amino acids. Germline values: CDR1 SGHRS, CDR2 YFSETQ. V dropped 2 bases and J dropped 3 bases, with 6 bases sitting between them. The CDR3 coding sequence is TGCGCCAGCAGCTTAGATCCCAATCAGCCCCAGCATTTT. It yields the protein CASSLDPNQPQHF.

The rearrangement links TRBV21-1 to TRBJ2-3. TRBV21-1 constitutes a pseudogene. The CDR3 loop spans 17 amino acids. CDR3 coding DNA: TGTGCCAGCAGCACTCAATACCACAAATTCTACACAGATACGCAGTATTTT. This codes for CASSTQYHKFYTDTQYF.

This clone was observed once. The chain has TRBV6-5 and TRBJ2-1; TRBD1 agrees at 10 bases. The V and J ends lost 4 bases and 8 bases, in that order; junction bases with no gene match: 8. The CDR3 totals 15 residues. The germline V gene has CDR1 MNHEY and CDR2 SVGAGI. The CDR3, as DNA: TGTGCCAGCAGTTCCCTGACAGGGGGCGATTATGAGCAGTTCTTC. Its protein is CASSSLTGGDYEQFF.

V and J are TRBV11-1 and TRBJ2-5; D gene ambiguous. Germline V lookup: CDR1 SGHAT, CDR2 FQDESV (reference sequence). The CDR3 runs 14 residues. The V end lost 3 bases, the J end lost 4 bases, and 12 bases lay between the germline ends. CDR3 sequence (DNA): TGTGCCAGCAGCTTTAACACTGGCCCAGAGACCCAGTACTTC. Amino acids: CASSFNTGPETQYF.

The CDR3 spells CASSTNTGGQETQYF. In DNA, the CDR3 is TGTGCCAGCAGCACCAACACAGGGGGCCAAGAGACCCAGTACTTC. The chain combines TRBV28 with TRBJ2-5; 8 nucleotides line up with TRBD1. This CDR3 has 15 residues. V shed 6 bases and J 1 base; nucleotides not matched to a gene: 7. Germline assignment: CDR1 MDHEN and CDR2 SYDVKM.

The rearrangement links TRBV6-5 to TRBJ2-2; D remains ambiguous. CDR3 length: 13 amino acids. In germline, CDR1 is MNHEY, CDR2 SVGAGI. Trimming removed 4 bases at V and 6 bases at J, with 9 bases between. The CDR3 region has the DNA TGTGCCAGCAGTTTAGTTAGTGCCGGGGAGCTGTTTTTT. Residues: CASSLVSAGELFF.